This is a list of T cell receptor beta chains from one sample in a study of blood T cell repertoires in COVID-19. Libraries were prepared by immunoSEQ multiplex PCR; TCRdb keeps only in-frame clonotypes and omits some of them. The table shows about 230,000 clones, with over 70% occurring only once. Material for sequencing was peripheral blood. These receptors were obtained from a woman aged 80 or over with acute or convalescent COVID-19. The CDR3 runs from the conserved cysteine through the conserved F or W. The D gene is left open where the match is weak. The size field is filled for only some rows; it gives once, few, many or a size class.

V gene	D gene	J gene	clone size	CDR3 DNA	CDR3 protein
TRBV6-1	-	TRBJ1-5	-	TGTGCCAGCAGTGAAGCCATGAGGGTCGGTCAGCCCCAGCATTTT	CASSEAMRVGQPQHF
TRBV15	TRBD2	TRBJ2-2	-	TGTGCCACCAGCACCCCGGCGGGGGTTAGCACCGGGGAGCTGTTTTTT	CATSTPAGVSTGELFF
TRBV25-1	-	TRBJ1-2	-	TGTGCCAGCAGTGCTCAGGGGTATGGCTACACCTTC	CASSAQGYGYTF
TRBV5-7	TRBD1	TRBJ1-2	once	TGTGCCAGCAGCTTGGGAGGGACAGGAATTAGGAGCTACACCTTC	CASSLGGTGIRSYTF
TRBV19	-	TRBJ1-6	-	TGTGCCAGTAGTTCTAGGGGGCCCCTCCACTTT	CASSSRGPLHF
TRBV12-3/TRBV12-4	-	TRBJ2-7	-	TGTGCCAGCAGTTTCCAATACGAGCAGTACTTC	CASSFQYEQYF
TRBV5-8	TRBD1	TRBJ2-7	-	TGTGCCAGCAGCAAGAAAGGGACAGGCTGGGAGCAGTACTTC	CASSKKGTGWEQYF
TRBV5-1	-	TRBJ1-1	-	TGCGCCAGCAGCTTGTCAGGGGAGAACACTGAAGCTTTCTTT	CASSLSGENTEAFF
TRBV19	TRBD1	TRBJ1-2	-	TGTGCCAGTAGTCCACAGGGGGCGCGGGGCTACACCTTC	CASSPQGARGYTF
TRBV30	-	TRBJ2-3	-	TGTGCCTGGAAAGCACGAGGTGCAGATACGCAGTATTTT	CAWKARGADTQYF
TRBV18	TRBD2	TRBJ2-3	-	TGTGCCAGCTCCCGGCTAGCGGGGGGCCCAGATACGCAGTATTTT	CASSRLAGGPDTQYF
TRBV19	TRBD2	TRBJ2-7	-	TGTGCCAGTAGTCCCGGGAGGGGTCTCGAGCAGTACTTC	CASSPGRGLEQYF
TRBV3-1/TRBV3-2	-	TRBJ2-1	few	TGTGCCAGCAGCCAGTCGAGCCGAGCGGGTGAGCAGTTCTTC	CASSQSSRAGEQFF
TRBV2	-	TRBJ2-5	-	TGTGCCAGCAGTGTTCGACCCGGGTACCAAGAGACCCAGTACTTC	CASSVRPGYQETQYF
TRBV7-9	TRBD1	TRBJ1-3	-	TGTGCCAGCAGCCGAGGACAGGCTGGAAACACCATATATTTT	CASSRGQAGNTIYF
TRBV19	TRBD1	TRBJ1-2	-	TGTGCCAGTAGTATAGACCACGGACAGGGCGATGGCTACACCTTC	CASSIDHGQGDGYTF
TRBV28	TRBD1	TRBJ1-2	few	TGTGCCAACAGGGGCCCTAACTATGGCTACACCTTC	CANRGPNYGYTF
TRBV25-1	-	TRBJ1-2	-	TGTGCCAGCAGTGCCCTCGCCGGCCGGGACTATGGCTACACCTTC	CASSALAGRDYGYTF
TRBV6-5	-	TRBJ2-5	-	TGTGCCATCTCCCGGGACCCAGGGGCGGAGACCCAGTACTTC	CAISRDPGAETQYF
TRBV6-6	TRBD1	TRBJ2-5	-	TGTGCCAGCAGCCCTGCAGGGGGCCGCCAAGAGACCCAGTACTTC	CASSPAGGRQETQYF
TRBV30	TRBD1	TRBJ2-7	-	TGTGCCTGGAGTCGGGACAGGGGAGGGTACGAGCAGTACTTC	CAWSRDRGGYEQYF
TRBV19	-	TRBJ2-7	-	TGTGCCAGTAGTATCGAGAACCAGGGCCCCTACGAGCAGTACTTC	CASSIENQGPYEQYF
TRBV3-1/TRBV3-2	-	TRBJ1-1	-	TGTGCCAGCAGCCAAGGGGCACAGAACACTGAAGCTTTCTTT	CASSQGAQNTEAFF
TRBV3-1/TRBV3-2	-	TRBJ2-7	-	TGTGCCAGCAGCCAGCAGTCCTACGAGCAGTACTTC	CASSQQSYEQYF
TRBV5-1	TRBD2	TRBJ2-1	-	TGCGCCAGCAGCTTGCATCTAGCGGGGGACATCAATGAGCAGTTCTTC	CASSLHLAGDINEQFF
TRBV9	-	TRBJ2-1	-	TGTGCCAGCAGCGTAGGTGCGGGGCAATACAATGAGCAGTTCTTC	CASSVGAGQYNEQFF
TRBV9	-	TRBJ2-1	-	TGTGCCAGCAGCGTTTCCCATAGCTCCGAGCAGTTCTTC	CASSVSHSSEQFF
TRBV12-3/TRBV12-4	-	TRBJ1-6	-	TGTGCCAGCACCGGCAGGGGTTCACCCCTCCACTTT	CASTGRGSPLHF
TRBV6-5	TRBD2	TRBJ2-1	-	TGTGCCAGCAGCCCGACTAGCGGGATAAATGAGCAGTTCTTC	CASSPTSGINEQFF
TRBV20-1	TRBD2	TRBJ2-5	-	TGCAGTGCAAGTGGTCTAGCGGGGGGGAAAGAGACCCAGTACTTC	CSASGLAGGKETQYF
TRBV7-9	-	TRBJ2-6	-	TGTGCCAGCACCCCCGCAGGGGGAGGTGGGGCCAACGTCCTGACTTTC	CASTPAGGGGANVLTF
TRBV7-2	-	TRBJ1-1	-	TGTGCCAGCAGCAGCGGGGGGCTGGACACTGAAGCTTTCTTT	CASSSGGLDTEAFF
TRBV25-1	-	TRBJ1-1	-	TGTGCCAGCAGTGAGCCAGGGAATACTGAAGCTTTCTTT	CASSEPGNTEAFF
TRBV5-4	-	TRBJ2-3	-	TGTGCCAGCAGCACACAGGGCCGCACAGATACGCAGTATTTT	CASSTQGRTDTQYF
TRBV9	-	TRBJ2-3	-	TGTGCCAGCAGCGGGTTCAGCGGACCTAGCACAGATACGCAGTATTTT	CASSGFSGPSTDTQYF
TRBV6-5	-	TRBJ2-1	few	TGTGCCAGCAGCACAACCAGGACGGGAAATGAGCAGTTCTTC	CASSTTRTGNEQFF